Below, one TCR beta chain is given with its context. This record belongs to a study of technical replicates of blood from a handful of donors. The assay was immunoSEQ multiplex PCR, and TCRdb's table has in-frame clones only and misses some. The sample has tens of thousands of clones; about 87% are singletons. The specimen sequenced was PBMCs. This receptor was identified in a human donor in good health. Some clones in this sample may be carry-over from other donors' samples.

The CDR3 nucleotides are TGTGCCAGCAGCCGGATAGCGGGGACCGGGGAGCTGTTTTTT. Encoded protein: CASSRIAGTGELFF. The chain recombines TRBV27 with TRBJ2-2; 8 bases fit TRBD2. V was pared by 6 bases and J by 5 bases, with 5 bases of the junction left unmatched. Germline CDR1 reads MNHEY; CDR2 reads SMNVEV (reference sequence). CDR3 length: 14 amino acids.